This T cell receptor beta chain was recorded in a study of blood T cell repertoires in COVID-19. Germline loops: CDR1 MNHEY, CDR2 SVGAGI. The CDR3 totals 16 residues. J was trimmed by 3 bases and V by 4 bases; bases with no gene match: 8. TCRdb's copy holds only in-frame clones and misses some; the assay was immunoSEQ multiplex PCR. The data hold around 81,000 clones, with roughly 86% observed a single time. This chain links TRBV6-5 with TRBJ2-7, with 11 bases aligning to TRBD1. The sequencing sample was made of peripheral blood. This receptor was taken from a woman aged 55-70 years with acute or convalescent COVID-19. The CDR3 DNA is TGTGCCAGCAGTTCTCACCTGGGACAGGGGGTCTACGAGCAGTACTTC. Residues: CASSSHLGQGVYEQYF.